The next 18 T cell receptor beta chains were all read from a single sample in a study of blood T cell repertoires in COVID-19. The assay was immunoSEQ multiplex PCR, and TCRdb's table has in-frame clones only and misses some. The data contain about 40,000 clones, approximately 86% of them singletons. Sequencing was carried out using peripheral blood. These receptors all stem from a man between 50 and 59 years old in a cohort sampled during active COVID-19.

This chain uses TRBV2 with TRBJ2-1; perhaps TRBD2 as D (6 bases). The CDR3 has 16 amino acids. V shed 1 base and J shed 1 base, with 11 bases lying between them. Germline V gene data show CDR1 as SNHLY and CDR2 as FYNNEI. The CDR3 sequence is CASSEGRSGSYNEQFF. The CDR3 region has the DNA TGTGCCAGCAGTGAAGGTCGTAGCGGATCCTACAATGAGCAGTTCTTC. The full variable domain, with the rest looked up from reference TRBV2 and TRBJ2-1, is EPEVTQTPSHQVTQMGQEVILRCVPISNHLYFYWYRQILGQKVEFLVSFYNNEISEKSEIFDDQFSVERPDGSNFTLKIRSTKLEDSAMYFCASSEGRSGSYNEQFFGPGTRLTVL.

The chain combines TRBV12-2 with TRBJ1-5; the table's D call, TRBD1, has no DNA check behind it. TRBV12-2 is flagged as a pseudogene. There are 19 residues in the CDR3. CDR3 in amino acids: CASRSPLRTGSPFWQPQHF. The CDR3, as DNA: TGTGCAAGTCGCTCACCTTTAAGGACAGGGAGTCCCTTTTGGCAGCCCCAGCATTTT.

The chain is built from TRBV10-3 and TRBJ2-3; TRBD1 might be the D (6 bases). In germline, CDR1 is ENHRY, CDR2 SYGVKD. CDR3 length: 15 amino acids. The ends were cut back, 3 bases at V and 3 bases at J, with 13 bases in the middle. CDR3 nucleotide sequence: TGTGCCATCAGTGAAGGCCAGACAGGAACAGATACGCAGTATTTT. It translates to CAISEGQTGTDTQYF.

This clone has just one count. The V and J genes are TRBV29-1 and TRBJ1-1; tentatively, D is TRBD1 (5 bases). Germline V CDR1 and CDR2: SQVTM, ANQGSEA. V was clipped by 6 bases and J by 7 bases, with 12 bases between them. The CDR3 covers 11 residues. This chain's CDR3 is CSVPGHSEAFF. CDR3 bases: TGCAGCGTGCCTGGACACAGTGAAGCTTTCTTT. Drawing the rest from reference TRBV29-1 and TRBJ1-1, the complete variable domain is SAVISQKPSRDICQRGTSLTIQCQVDSQVTMMFWYRQQPGQSLTLIATANQGSEATYESGFVIDKFPISRPNLTFSTLTVSNMSPEDSSIYLCSVPGHSEAFFGQGTRLTVV.

The chain employs TRBV3-1 (or the pseudogene TRBV3-2) and TRBJ1-6; 7 nucleotides align to TRBD1. Germline CDR1 reads LGHDT; CDR2 reads YNNKEL (reference sequence). Unmatched junction bases numbered 10, after V lost 6 bases and J lost 8 bases. The CDR3 totals 15 residues. CDR3: CASSPHNRGHSPLHF. CDR3 sequence (DNA): TGTGCCAGCAGTCCGCACAACAGGGGCCATTCACCCCTCCACTTT.

The chain joins TRBV27 to TRBJ2-1; TRBD1 might be the D (6 bases). V was trimmed by 6 bases and J by 0 bases, leaving 12 bases between them. Germline V gene lookup returns CDR1 MNHEY and CDR2 SMNVEV (reference sequence). The CDR3 consists of 15 residues. Here the CDR3 DNA reads TGTGCCAGCAGCCATGACAGGAGCTCCTACAATGAGCAGTTCTTC. Translation gives CASSHDRSSYNEQFF.

Points on this clone: At one end, the junction sequence differs from germline, possibly due to a read error. The chain uses TRBV7-7 and TRBJ2-3; D call uncertain. The germline gives CDR1 SSHAT, CDR2 FNYEAQ (reference sequence). The CDR3 runs 13 residues. For the CDR3, the DNA is TGTGCTAGCAGCTTAGGACGGGCAGATACGCAGTATTTT. This sequence encodes CASSLGRADTQYF.

The chain combines TRBV28 with TRBJ2-3; D is unclear. The germline CDR1 and CDR2 sequences are MDHEN and SYDVKM. With 5 bases removed from V and 0 bases from J, the gap between germline ends came to 12 bases. This CDR3 has 15 residues. The CDR3 sequence: CASSLSAVSTDTQYF. DNA for the CDR3: TGTGCCAGCAGTCTGAGCGCCGTAAGCACAGATACGCAGTATTTT.

The chain recombines TRBV19 with TRBJ1-3, with D possibly being TRBD1 (6 bases). V was pared by 4 bases and J by 4 bases, with 11 bases between. Per germline, CDR1 LNHDA and CDR2 SQIVND (reference sequence). This CDR3 has 14 residues. CDR3 residues: CASSTQGSGNTIYF. The CDR3 nucleotides read TGTGCCAGTAGTACACAGGGCAGCGGAAACACCATATATTTT. Full variable domain (remainder filled in from reference TRBV19 and TRBJ1-3): DGGITQSPKYLFRKEGQNVTLSCEQNLNHDAMYWYRQDPGQGLRLIYYSQIVNDFQKGDIAEGYSVSREKKESFPLTVTSAQKNPTAFYLCASSTQGSGNTIYFGEGSWLTVV.

V usage is TRBV18 and J usage is TRBJ2-7; 7 bases align to TRBD2. From germline, CDR1 is KGHSH and CDR2 LQKENI. V dropped 3 bases and J dropped 2; count of bases not matched to a gene: 10. CDR3 length equals 16 residues. CDR3 in amino acids: CASSPRGSGLPYEQYF. The CDR3 region has the DNA TGTGCCAGCTCACCGCGGGGTAGCGGGTTACCCTACGAGCAGTACTTC. Drawing the rest from reference TRBV18 and TRBJ2-7, the complete variable domain is NAGVMQNPRHLVRRRGQEARLRCSPMKGHSHVYWYRQLPEEGLKFMVYLQKENIIDESGMPKERFSAEFPKEGPSILRIQQVVRGDSAAYFCASSPRGSGLPYEQYFGPGTRLTVT.

CDR3 in amino acids: CASSYRGSGELFF. CDR3 sequence (DNA): TGTGCCAGCAGTTACAGGGGGTCCGGGGAGCTGTTTTTT. The chain has TRBV6-5 and TRBJ2-2; perhaps TRBD1 as D (6 bases). Trimming pared 2 bases from V and 6 bases from J, leaving 7 bases between. Germline CDR1 MNHEY, CDR2 SVGAGI. The CDR3 totals 13 residues.

A few counts support this clone. V is TRBV13 and J is TRBJ2-5; the D gene is possibly TRBD2 (5 bases). There are 15 residues in the CDR3. Germline loops: CDR1 PRHDT, CDR2 FYEKMQ (reference sequence). The V end lost 5 bases, the J end lost 2 bases, and 15 bases lay between the germline ends. CDR3 region: CASSARGGLQETQYF. CDR3 sequence (DNA): TGTGCCAGCAGCGCCCGCGGCGGACTTCAAGAGACCCAGTACTTC.

The rearrangement uses TRBV4-2 and TRBJ1-6; D gene uncertain. The CDR3 runs 16 residues. Germline V gene sequence: CDR1 LGHNA, CDR2 YNFKEQ. The ends were cut back, 3 bases at V and 7 bases at J, with 16 bases in the middle. The CDR3 region has the DNA TGTGCCAGCAGCCAGGAAACCCGGGTCTCCAATTCACCCCTCCACTTT. As protein: CASSQETRVSNSPLHF.

The chain employs TRBV5-1 and TRBJ2-3; 14 positions match TRBD2. V lost 2 bases, J lost 3 bases, and 2 bases stayed unmatched. CDR3 size: 16 residues. Germline loops: CDR1 SGHRS, CDR2 YFSETQ. The CDR3 DNA reads as TGCGCCAGCAGCTTTGGACTAGCGGGGGGAACAGATACGCAGTATTTT. Translation gives CASSFGLAGGTDTQYF.

J is TRBJ1-2 and V is TRBV28; TRBD1 matches at 7 bases. The ends lost 2 bases at V and 4 bases at J; junction bases unmatched: 4. CDR3 size: 14 residues. Germline V gene data show CDR1 as MDHEN and CDR2 as SYDVKM. The CDR3 region is CASSLRDRGYGYTF. Written as DNA, the CDR3 is TGTGCCAGCAGTTTAAGGGACAGAGGCTATGGCTACACCTTC.

The chain joins TRBV3-1 (or the pseudogene TRBV3-2) to TRBJ2-7, with 9 bases matching TRBD2. J was trimmed by 4 bases and V by 0 bases; bases with no gene match: 7. Germline values: CDR1 LGHDT, CDR2 YNNKEL (reference sequence). The CDR3 runs to 16 residues. The CDR3: CASSQDEVAGVYEQYF. The CDR3 bases are TGTGCCAGCAGCCAAGATGAAGTAGCGGGGGTATACGAGCAGTACTTC.

This chain connects TRBV19 to TRBJ2-7; weak D call: TRBD2 (5 bases). Deletions cut 1 base from V and 2 bases from J, with 9 bases between. CDR1 is LNHDA and CDR2 is SQIVND in the germline V gene (reference sequence). The CDR3 runs 14 residues. CDR3 sequence (DNA): TGTGCCAGTAGTATAGGAAGCGGTGCCTACGAGCAGTACTTC. Its translation is CASSIGSGAYEQYF.

This chain joins TRBV4-2 and TRBJ1-3; D is unresolved. The V end lost 0 bases, the J end lost 6 bases, and 15 bases lay between the germline ends. Germline loops: CDR1 LGHNA, CDR2 YNFKEQ. The CDR3 covers 16 residues. This CDR3 reads CASSQDRSLRQNTIYF. In nucleotides, the CDR3 is TGTGCCAGCAGCCAAGATCGCTCCCTACGCCAAAACACCATATATTTT.